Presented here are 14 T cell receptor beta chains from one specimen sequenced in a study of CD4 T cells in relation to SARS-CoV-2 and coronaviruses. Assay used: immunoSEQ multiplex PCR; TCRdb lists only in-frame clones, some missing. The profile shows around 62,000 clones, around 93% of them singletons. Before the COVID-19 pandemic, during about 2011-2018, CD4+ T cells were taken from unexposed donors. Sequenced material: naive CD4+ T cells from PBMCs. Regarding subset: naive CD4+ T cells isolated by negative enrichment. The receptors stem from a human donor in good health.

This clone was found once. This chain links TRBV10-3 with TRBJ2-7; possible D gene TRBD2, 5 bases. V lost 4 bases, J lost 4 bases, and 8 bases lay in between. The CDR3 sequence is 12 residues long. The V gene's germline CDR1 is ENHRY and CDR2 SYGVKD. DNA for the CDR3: TGTGCCATCAGTGGACCGGGATACGAGCAGTACTTC. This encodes CAISGPGYEQYF.

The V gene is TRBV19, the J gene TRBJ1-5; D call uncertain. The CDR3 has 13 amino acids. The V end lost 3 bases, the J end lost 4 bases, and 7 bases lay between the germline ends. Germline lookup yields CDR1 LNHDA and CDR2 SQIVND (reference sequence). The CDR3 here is CASSMLGNQPQHF. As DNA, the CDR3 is TGTGCCAGTAGTATGTTGGGAAATCAGCCCCAGCATTTT.

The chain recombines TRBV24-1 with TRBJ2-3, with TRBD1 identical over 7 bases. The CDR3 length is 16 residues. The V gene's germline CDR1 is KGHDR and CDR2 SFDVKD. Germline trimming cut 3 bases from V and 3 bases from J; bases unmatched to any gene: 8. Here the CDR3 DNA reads TGTGCCACCAGTGATGGCACGACAGGGCCGACAGATACGCAGTATTTT. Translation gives CATSDGTTGPTDTQYF.

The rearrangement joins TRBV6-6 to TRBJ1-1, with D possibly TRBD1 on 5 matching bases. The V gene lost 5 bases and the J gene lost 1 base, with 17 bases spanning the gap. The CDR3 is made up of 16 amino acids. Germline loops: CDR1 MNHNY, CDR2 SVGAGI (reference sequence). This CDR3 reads CASSTNPGRTNTEAFF. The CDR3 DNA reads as TGTGCCAGCAGTACGAATCCGGGACGTACGAACACTGAAGCTTTCTTT.

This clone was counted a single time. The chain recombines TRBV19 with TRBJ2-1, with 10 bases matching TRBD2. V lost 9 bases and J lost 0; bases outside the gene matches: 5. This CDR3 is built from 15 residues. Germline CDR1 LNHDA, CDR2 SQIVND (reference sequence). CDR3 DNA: TGTGCCAGCGGACTAGCGGCAAACTCCTACAATGAGCAGTTCTTC. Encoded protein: CASGLAANSYNEQFF.

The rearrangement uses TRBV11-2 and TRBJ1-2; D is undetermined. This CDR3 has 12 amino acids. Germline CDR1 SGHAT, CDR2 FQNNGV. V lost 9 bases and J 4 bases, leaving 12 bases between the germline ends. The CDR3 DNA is TGTGCCAGTCTTGGGCTGAGCTATGGCTACACCTTC. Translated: CASLGLSYGYTF.

For the CDR3, the DNA is TGCGCCAGCAGCTCAAACCTAGACGCCTTTAGCACAGATACGCAGTATTTT. It encodes CASSSNLDAFSTDTQYF. This sequence joins TRBV5-1 and TRBJ2-3, with D unresolved. Germline V CDR1 and CDR2: SGHRS, YFSETQ. CDR3 length equals 17 residues. Trimming removed 3 bases from V and 0 bases from J, with 17 bases in between.

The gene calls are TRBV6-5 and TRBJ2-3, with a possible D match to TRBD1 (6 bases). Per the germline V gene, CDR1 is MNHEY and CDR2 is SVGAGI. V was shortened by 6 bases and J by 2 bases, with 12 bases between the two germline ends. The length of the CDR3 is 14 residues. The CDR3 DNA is TGTGCCAGCAGCCAACAGGGTTACACAGATACGCAGTATTTT. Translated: CASSQQGYTDTQYF.

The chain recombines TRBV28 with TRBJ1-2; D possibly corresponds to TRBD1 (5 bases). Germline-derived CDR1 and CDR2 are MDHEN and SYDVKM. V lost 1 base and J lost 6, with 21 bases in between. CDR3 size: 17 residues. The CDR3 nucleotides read TGTGCCAGCAGTTTATCCGGGCCAGGGACGGGGGGGAATGGCTACACCTTC. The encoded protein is CASSLSGPGTGGNGYTF.

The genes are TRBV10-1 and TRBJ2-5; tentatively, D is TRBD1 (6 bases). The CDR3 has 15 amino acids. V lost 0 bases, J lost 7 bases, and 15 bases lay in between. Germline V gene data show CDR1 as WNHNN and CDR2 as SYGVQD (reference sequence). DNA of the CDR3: TGCGCCAGCAGTGAGTCCCCAGGGGCTCCATCGACCCAGTACTTC. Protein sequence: CASSESPGAPSTQYF.

DNA for the CDR3: TGTGCCTGGAGTGGGGACGTCGGGGCTGAAAAACTGTTTTTT. The encoded protein is CAWSGDVGAEKLFF. The chain joins TRBV30 to TRBJ1-4, with a weak D call TRBD1 (5 bases). Germline V gene data show CDR1 as GTSNPN and CDR2 as SVGIG (reference sequence). The CDR3 runs 14 residues. Trimming pared 1 base from V and 7 bases from J, leaving 13 bases between.

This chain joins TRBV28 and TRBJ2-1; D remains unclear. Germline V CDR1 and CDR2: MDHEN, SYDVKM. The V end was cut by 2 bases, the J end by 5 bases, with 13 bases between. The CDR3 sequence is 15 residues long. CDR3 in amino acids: CASSLIGTADNEQFF. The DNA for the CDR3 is TGTGCCAGCAGTTTAATCGGAACAGCAGACAATGAGCAGTTCTTC.

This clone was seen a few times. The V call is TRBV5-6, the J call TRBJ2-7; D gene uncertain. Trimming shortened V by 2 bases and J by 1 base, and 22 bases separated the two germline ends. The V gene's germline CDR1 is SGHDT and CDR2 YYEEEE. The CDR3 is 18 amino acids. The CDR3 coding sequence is TGTGCCAGCAGCTTAGGGCCTCCAATAATTCCCACGTCCTACGAGCAGTACTTC. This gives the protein CASSLGPPIIPTSYEQYF.

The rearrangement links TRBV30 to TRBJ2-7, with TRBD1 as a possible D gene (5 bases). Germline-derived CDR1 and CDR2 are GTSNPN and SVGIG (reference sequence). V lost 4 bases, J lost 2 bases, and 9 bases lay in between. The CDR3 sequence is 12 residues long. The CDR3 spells CAWTDSTYEQYF. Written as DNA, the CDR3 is TGTGCCTGGACTGACAGTACCTACGAGCAGTACTTC.